Sequencing of this TCR beta chain was carried out in a study of PD-1 blockade in classical Hodgkin lymphoma. Whole-study findings and limits: Baseline TCR diversity was reportedly lower in newly diagnosed patients than in healthy donors. It was reported as lower still in relapsed/refractory patients. Baseline diversity was lower in partial responders and progressors than complete responders.

CDR3 length equals 16 residues. The germline V and J ends were trimmed by 7 bases and 1 base, with 19 bases remaining between them. Looked up from germline, CDR1 is MNHEY and CDR2 is SMNVEV (reference sequence). About this clone: What it binds is not known.

TCRdb's table, derived via immunoSEQ multiplex PCR, lists solely in-frame clones and lacks some. Of thousands of clones detected, around 87% appear once; the ten largest clones hold 25% to 30%. After autologous stem cell transplantation all patients relapsed, and prior brentuximab vedotin exposure differed between cohorts. Using magnetic negative selection, the CD4+ T cells were separated out of thawed PBMCs. The clonotype originates from a human donor with classical Hodgkin lymphoma. The V gene is TRBV27, the J gene TRBJ1-1; the D is unclear. Material: CD4+ T cells from blood, obtained at baseline. The DNA of the CDR3 is TGTGCCAGCATCCCCGACGGGTTCCGAAGGAACACTGAAGCTTTCTTT. This codes for CASIPDGFRRNTEAFF.